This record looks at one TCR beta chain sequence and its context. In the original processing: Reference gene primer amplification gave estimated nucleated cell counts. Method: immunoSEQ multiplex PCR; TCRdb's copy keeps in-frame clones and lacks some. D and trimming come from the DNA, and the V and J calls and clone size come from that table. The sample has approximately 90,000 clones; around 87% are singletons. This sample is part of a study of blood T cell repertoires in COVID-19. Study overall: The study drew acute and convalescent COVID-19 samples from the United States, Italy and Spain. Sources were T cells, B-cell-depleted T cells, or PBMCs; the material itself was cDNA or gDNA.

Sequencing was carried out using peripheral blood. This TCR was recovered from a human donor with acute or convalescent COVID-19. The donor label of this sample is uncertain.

CDR3 sequence (DNA): TGTGCCAGCAGCTCCAGGGGGGCACAAGAGACCCAGTACTTC. Amino acids: CASSSRGAQETQYF. This chain links TRBV5-4 with TRBJ2-5, with D tentatively TRBD1 (7 bases). CDR1 is SGHNT and CDR2 is YYREEE in the germline V gene (reference sequence). This CDR3 has 14 amino acids. Trimming left V 3 bases short and J 2 bases short, with 11 bases between.